This T cell receptor beta chain comes out of a study of cytotoxic CD8 clonotypes in ibrutinib-treated CLL. This clone was counted ten times or more. Antigen specificity is unknown. The sample has other DNA sequences that encode this CDR3 too. Method: immunoSEQ multiplex PCR; TCRdb's copy keeps in-frame clones and lacks some. The data contain around 200,000 clones, 79% of them seen just once; the ten biggest clones take up roughly 10%. The CDR3 sequence is 14 residues long. Trimming pared 5 bases from V and 0 bases from J, leaving 11 bases between. The germline gives CDR1 SGHVS, CDR2 FQNEAQ. Study-wide points: Exceeding age-matched healthy donors, baseline clonality also tracked the counts of circulating CD8+ T cells. Public clonotypes, found uncommonly, either contracted or stayed stable on treatment.

The sequence was collected from a human donor with chronic lymphocytic leukemia. This chain connects TRBV7-8 to TRBJ2-7, with D possibly TRBD2 on 6 matching bases. The sequencing used PBMCs, collected after 12 months of ibrutinib treatment. The CDR3 region has the DNA TGTGCCAGCAGCCCCGGGAGATTCTCCTACGAGCAGTACTTC. This gives the protein CASSPGRFSYEQYF.